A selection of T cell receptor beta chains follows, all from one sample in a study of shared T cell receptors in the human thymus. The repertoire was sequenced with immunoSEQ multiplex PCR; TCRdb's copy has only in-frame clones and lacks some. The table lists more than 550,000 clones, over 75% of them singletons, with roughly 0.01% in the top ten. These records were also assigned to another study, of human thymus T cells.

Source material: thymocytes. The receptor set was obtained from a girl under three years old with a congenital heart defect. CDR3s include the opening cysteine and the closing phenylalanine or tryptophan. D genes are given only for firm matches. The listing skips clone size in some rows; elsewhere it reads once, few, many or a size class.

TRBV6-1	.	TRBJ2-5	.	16	CASSEDRWWGQETQYF	TGTGCCAGCAGTGAAGACAGGTGGTGGGGTCAAGAGACCCAGTACTTC
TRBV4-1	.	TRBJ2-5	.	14	CASSETEAQETQYF	TGCGCCAGCAGCGAAACGGAGGCCCAAGAGACCCAGTACTTC
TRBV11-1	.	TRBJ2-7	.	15	CASSPRPRGSYEQYF	TGTGCCAGCAGCCCCCGCCCCCGGGGCTCCTACGAGCAGTACTTC
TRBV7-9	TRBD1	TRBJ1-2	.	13	CASSLPTGGGYTF	TGTGCCAGCAGCTTACCCACAGGGGGCGGCTACACCTTC
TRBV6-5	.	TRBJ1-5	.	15	CASSPGQYSNQPQHF	TGTGCCAGCAGCCCCGGACAGTATAGCAATCAGCCCCAGCATTTT
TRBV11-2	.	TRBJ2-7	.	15	CASRSDSLSSYEQYF	TGTGCCAGCAGATCCGACAGCCTCAGCTCCTACGAGCAGTACTTC
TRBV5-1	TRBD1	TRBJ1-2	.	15	CASSLDAGGAQGYTF	TGCGCCAGCAGCTTGGACGCAGGGGGCGCACAGGGCTACACCTTC
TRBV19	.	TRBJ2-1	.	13	CASSIGAHNEQFF	TGTGCCAGTAGTATAGGGGCACACAATGAGCAGTTCTTC
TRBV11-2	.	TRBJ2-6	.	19	CASSLDPGAGPSGANVLTF	TGTGCCAGCAGCTTAGATCCAGGCGCGGGGCCCTCTGGGGCCAACGTCCTGACTTTC
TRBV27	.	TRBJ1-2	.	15	CASSTQGKSNYGYTF	TGTGCCAGCAGTACGCAGGGGAAGTCCAACTATGGCTACACCTTC
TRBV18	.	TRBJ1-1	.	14	CASSPGSGNTEAFF	TGTGCCAGCTCACCTGGGTCAGGGAACACTGAAGCTTTCTTT
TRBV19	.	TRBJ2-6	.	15	CASAQEHSGANVLTF	TGTGCCAGCGCACAGGAACACTCTGGGGCCAACGTCCTGACTTTC
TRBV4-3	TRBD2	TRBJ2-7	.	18	CASSQEGVSGGAVHEQYF	TGCGCCAGCAGCCAAGAGGGGGTTAGCGGGGGGGCGGTCCACGAGCAGTACTTC
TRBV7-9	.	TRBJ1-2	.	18	CASSLRPGIPGGNYGYTF	TGTGCCAGCAGCTTAAGACCCGGGATACCGGGGGGTAACTATGGCTACACCTTC
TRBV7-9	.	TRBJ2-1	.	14	CASSLRGSYNEQFF	TGTGCCAGCAGCCTGAGAGGCTCCTACAATGAGCAGTTCTTC
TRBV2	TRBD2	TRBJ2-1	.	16	CASEGGGGAGDNEQFF	TGTGCCAGCGAAGGAGGCGGGGGGGCGGGCGACAATGAGCAGTTCTTC
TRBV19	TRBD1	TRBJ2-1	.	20	CASSIESRDRDGPIIIEQFF	TGTGCCAGTAGTATAGAATCCCGGGACAGGGATGGACCTATCATTATTGAGCAGTTCTTC
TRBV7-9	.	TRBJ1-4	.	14	CASSFELKSEKLFF	TGTGCCAGCAGCTTTGAACTTAAGAGTGAAAAACTGTTTTTT
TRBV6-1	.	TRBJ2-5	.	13	CASSGGPQETQYF	TGTGCCAGCAGTGGAGGGCCCCAAGAGACCCAGTACTTC
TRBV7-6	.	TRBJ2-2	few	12	CASSSLPGELFF	TGTGCCAGCAGCAGCTTACCCGGGGAGCTGTTTTTT